The 28 T cell receptor beta chains below come from one sample, sequenced in a study of a mutant IDH1 vaccine in newly diagnosed glioma. These receptors' targets are unknown. Described time point: week 23, last vaccination. Each dose delivered 300 ug of mutant IDH1 20-mer peptide subcutaneously with imiquimod. Sequenced by immunoSEQ multiplex PCR; TCRdb stores in-frame clones only, minus some. The sample lists tens of thousands of clones, approximately 72% occurring once. The starting material was PBMCs, obtained from a glioma patient whose treatment included an IDH1 peptide vaccine. The receptors derive from a man between 45 and 60 years old with glioma.

In its sample, this clone was seen once. This chain uses TRBV5-1 with TRBJ2-1; 7 nucleotides match TRBD1. Germline values: CDR1 SGHRS, CDR2 YFSETQ. Germline trimming cut 4 bases from V and 5 bases from J; bases unmatched to any gene: 9. The CDR3 extends over 15 amino acids. DNA for the CDR3: TGCGCCAGCAGCCCAACAGGGGAACAGGACAATGAGCAGTTCTTC. Its protein is CASSPTGEQDNEQFF.

This chain uses TRBV7-2 with TRBJ1-2; D is unresolved. The ends were cut back, 5 bases at V and 2 bases at J, with 12 bases in the middle. Germline lookup yields CDR1 SGHTA and CDR2 FQGNSA. The CDR3 extends over 14 amino acids. CDR3 in amino acids: CASSVDSGNYGYTF. The DNA for the CDR3 is TGTGCCAGCAGCGTCGACTCGGGCAACTATGGCTACACCTTC.

This clone appeared a single time. The genes are TRBV30 and TRBJ1-1; D unclear. CDR3 length: 12 amino acids. Trimming removed 2 bases at V and 7 bases at J, with 11 bases between. In germline, CDR1 is GTSNPN, CDR2 SVGIG (reference sequence). The CDR3 sequence: CAWSRQALEAFF. The CDR3 nucleotides read TGTGCCTGGAGTCGGCAGGCCCTTGAAGCTTTCTTT. The full variable domain, with the rest looked up from reference TRBV30 and TRBJ1-1, is SQTIHQWPATLVQPVGSPLSLECTVEGTSNPNLYWYRQAAGRGLQLLFYSVGIGQISSEVPQNLSASRPQDRQFILSSKKLLLSDSGFYLCAWSRQALEAFFGQGTRLTVV.

The chain is built from TRBV25-1 and TRBJ2-7; TRBD1 or TRBD2 may be the D gene (5 bases each). Germline CDR1 reads MGHDK; CDR2 reads SYGVNS. The CDR3 extends over 11 amino acids. Trimming cost V 2 bases and J 6 bases, with 5 bases left between them. This CDR3 reads CASSEGGEQYF. The CDR3, as DNA: TGTGCCAGCAGTGAAGGGGGCGAGCAGTACTTC.

The J gene is TRBJ1-2, the V gene TRBV6-5; possibly TRBD1 for D (5 bases). Trimming shortened V by 8 bases and J by 5 bases, and 9 bases separated the two germline ends. The CDR3 has 11 residues. Looked up from germline, CDR1 is MNHEY and CDR2 is SVGAGI. The CDR3 DNA reads TGTGCCAGCGGGGGACGTTATGGCTACACCTTC. This codes for CASGGRYGYTF.

The J gene is TRBJ1-4, the V gene TRBV25-1; TRBD1 aligns across 7 bases. CDR1 is MGHDK and CDR2 is SYGVNS in the germline V gene. The J segment lost 8 bases and the V segment lost 8 bases, leaving 11 bases of the junction unmatched. CDR3 length: 14 amino acids. CDR3 residues: CASSRTGLNEKLFF. The CDR3 DNA sequence: TGTGCCAGCTCACGGACAGGTCTGAACGAAAAACTGTTTTTT.

In its sample, this clone is medium-sized. The gene calls are TRBV30 and TRBJ1-1; D unresolved. V was pared by 3 bases and J by 1 base, with 3 bases between. In germline, CDR1 is GTSNPN, CDR2 SVGIG (reference sequence). This CDR3 region has 11 residues. CDR3 residues: CAWRQNTEAFF. The DNA of the CDR3 is TGTGCCTGGAGGCAGAACACTGAAGCTTTCTTT.

This sequence joins TRBV6-5 and TRBJ1-2, with D maybe TRBD1 (5 bases). The CDR3 contains 14 residues. Per germline, CDR1 MNHEY and CDR2 SVGAGI. Trimming pared 2 bases from V and 3 bases from J, leaving 10 bases between. The CDR3 DNA reads TGTGCCAGCAGTTACCTACTGGGACACTATGGCTACACCTTC. It translates to CASSYLLGHYGYTF.

J is TRBJ2-7 and V is TRBV18; maybe TRBD1 (5 bases). Germline loops: CDR1 KGHSH, CDR2 LQKENI. The CDR3 totals 13 residues. The V gene lost 2 bases and the J gene lost 4 bases, with 9 bases spanning the gap. The CDR3 here is CASSPAKGYEQYF. The CDR3 region has the DNA TGTGCCAGCTCACCAGCCAAGGGGTACGAGCAGTACTTC.

V usage is TRBV11-3 and J usage is TRBJ1-2, with a tentative D call TRBD1 (5 bases). Per the germline V gene, CDR1 is SGHNT and CDR2 is YENEEA. Trimming took 4 bases from V and 7 from J, leaving 13 bases between them. The CDR3 is 13 amino acids. CDR3 region: CASSSTGSGGYTF. As DNA, the CDR3 is TGTGCCAGCAGCTCCACAGGCAGTGGTGGCTACACCTTC.

The genes are TRBV29-1 and TRBJ1-2, with 7 nucleotides matching TRBD1. V trimming: 5 bases; J trimming: 2 bases; junction bases outside the gene matches: 11. Germline V gives CDR1 SQVTM, CDR2 ANQGSEA. This CDR3 is 15 amino acids long. The CDR3 region is CSVTGHRGTNYGYTF. The CDR3 DNA reads TGCAGCGTTACGGGCCACAGGGGTACCAACTATGGCTACACCTTC.

This clone is judged medium-sized. This chain links TRBV10-3 with TRBJ2-7, with 9 bases that match TRBD1. Trimming removed 3 bases from V and 4 bases from J; junction bases left unmatched: 7. This CDR3 spans 15 amino acids. Germline values: CDR1 ENHRY, CDR2 SYGVKD. The chain's CDR3 is CAISDRTGTGYEQYF. Written as DNA, the CDR3 is TGTGCCATCAGTGATCGGACCGGGACAGGGTACGAGCAGTACTTC.

Sample share makes this clone medium-sized (0.01 to 0.1%). The chain recombines TRBV2 with TRBJ1-1, with TRBD1 identical over 9 bases. Germline V CDR1 and CDR2: SNHLY, FYNNEI. V dropped 5 bases and J dropped 3; count of bases not matched to a gene: 13. The CDR3 has 17 residues. The CDR3 DNA is TGTGCCAGCAGTACCTTCTTCCTCCGGGACAGGGACACTGAAGCTTTCTTT. As protein: CASSTFFLRDRDTEAFF. The whole variable domain, remainder taken from reference TRBV2 and TRBJ1-1, is EPEVTQTPSHQVTQMGQEVILRCVPISNHLYFYWYRQILGQKVEFLVSFYNNEISEKSEIFDDQFSVERPDGSNFTLKIRSTKLEDSAMYFCASSTFFLRDRDTEAFFGQGTRLTVV.

The J gene is TRBJ2-7, the V gene TRBV6-1, with TRBD1 identical over 12 bases. Germline CDR1 MNHNS, CDR2 SASEGT. The V gene end was trimmed by 7 bases and the J gene end by 5 bases; junction bases not matched to a gene: 6. The CDR3 has 14 amino acids. The CDR3 spells CASTGQGAVHEQYF. The CDR3 DNA follows: TGTGCCAGCACGGGACAGGGGGCTGTCCACGAGCAGTACTTC.

CDR3 coding DNA: TGTGCCAGTAGTCAATTGACAGATACGCAGTATTTT. Translating gives CASSQLTDTQYF. V is TRBV19 and J is TRBJ2-3; no reliable D call. The CDR3 covers 12 residues. Germline-derived CDR1 and CDR2 are LNHDA and SQIVND (reference sequence). Trimming cost V 5 bases and J 3 bases, with 6 bases left between them.

The gene calls are TRBV7-9 and TRBJ2-7; D not resolved. This CDR3 region has 13 residues. Trimming pared 2 bases from V and 0 bases from J, leaving 5 bases between. Germline loops: CDR1 SEHNR, CDR2 FQNEAQ (reference sequence). This chain's CDR3 is CASSLSGSYEQYF. The CDR3 DNA reads as TGTGCCAGCAGCTTATCGGGCTCCTACGAGCAGTACTTC.

This chain uses TRBV2 with TRBJ1-5; 9 bases line up with TRBD1. V shed 6 bases and J 0 bases; nucleotides not matched to a gene: 12. The CDR3 has 18 amino acids. CDR1 SNHLY and CDR2 FYNNEI come from the germline V gene. The CDR3 loop is CASRTTGGGRYSNQPQHF. The CDR3 DNA reads TGTGCCAGCAGAACGACAGGGGGTGGCCGATATAGCAATCAGCCCCAGCATTTT.

The chain recombines TRBV30 with TRBJ2-2; D is ambiguous. Trimming removed 0 bases at V and 6 bases at J, with 8 bases between. The CDR3 runs 13 residues. CDR1 GTSNPN and CDR2 SVGIG come from the germline V gene (reference sequence). Written as DNA, the CDR3 is TGTGCCTGGAGTGTACCTGCGGCCGGGGAGCTGTTTTTT. It encodes CAWSVPAAGELFF.

This clone was counted between two and nine times. The chain employs TRBV15 and TRBJ1-1; the D is unclear. V shed 7 bases and J shed 1 base, with 7 bases lying between them. From germline, CDR1 is LNHNV and CDR2 YYDKDF (reference sequence). This CDR3 region has 12 residues. The CDR3 is CATKKKNTEAFF. For the CDR3, the DNA is TGTGCCACCAAAAAAAAGAACACTGAAGCTTTCTTT.

This clone has just a few counts. This chain uses TRBV9 with TRBJ1-3; 7 nucleotides align to TRBD1. Germline assignment: CDR1 SGDLS and CDR2 YYNGEE. CDR3 size: 16 residues. The V and J ends lost 4 bases and 0 bases, in that order; junction bases with no gene match: 7. The CDR3, as DNA: TGTGCCAGCAGCACACAGGGGTTCTACTCTGGAAACACCATATATTTT. Translation gives CASSTQGFYSGNTIYF.

This chain connects TRBV10-1 to TRBJ1-1; 7 bases map to TRBD1. CDR1 is WNHNN, CDR2 SYGVQD, per germline (reference sequence). This CDR3 has 13 residues. The junction had 5 bases not matched to a gene; V was cut back by 10 bases and J by 0 bases. As DNA, the CDR3 is TGCGCCAACCAACAGGGGATGAACACTGAAGCTTTCTTT. It yields the protein CANQQGMNTEAFF.

The CDR3 loop is CASSQVSKSYGYTF. For the CDR3, the DNA is TGTGCCAGCAGCCAAGTCTCCAAGAGCTATGGCTACACCTTC. The chain joins TRBV14 to TRBJ1-2; no reliable D call. The V end lost 1 base, the J end lost 4 bases, and 10 bases lay between the germline ends. Germline V CDR1 and CDR2: SGHDN, FVKESK. The CDR3 runs to 14 residues.

This chain joins TRBV7-2 and TRBJ2-1; a possible D gene is TRBD2 (6 bases). V lost 3 bases to trimming and J lost 12 bases, with 27 bases between them. Germline CDR1 and CDR2: SGHTA and FQGNSA. This CDR3 region has 17 residues. DNA of the CDR3: TGTGCCAGCAGCTTCCCCGACGGAGGCGGGGCCTCGAGAGGGCAGTTCTTC. As protein: CASSFPDGGGASRGQFF.

This clone was counted once. This sequence joins TRBV4-2 and TRBJ1-4, with D perhaps TRBD1 (5 bases). Germline V gene data show CDR1 as LGHNA and CDR2 as YNFKEQ. The V gene lost 5 bases and the J gene lost 0 bases, with 13 bases spanning the gap. The CDR3 length is 16 residues. CDR3 amino acids: CASSYRSGATNEKLFF. Here the CDR3 DNA reads TGTGCCAGCAGCTACAGGTCAGGTGCAACTAATGAAAAACTGTTTTTT.

V usage is TRBV30 and J usage is TRBJ2-1, with D hard to call. The CDR3 loop spans 12 amino acids. The germline V and J ends were trimmed by 4 bases and 12 bases, with 16 bases remaining between them. Germline lookup yields CDR1 GTSNPN and CDR2 SVGIG (reference sequence). CDR3 residues: CAWTTPDPGQFF. The CDR3 region has the DNA TGTGCCTGGACAACCCCCGACCCAGGGCAGTTCTTC.

The chain has TRBV19 and TRBJ1-6; no reliable D call. Deletions cut 7 bases from V and 14 bases from J, with 18 bases between. CDR1 and CDR2 (germline): LNHDA, SQIVND (reference sequence). This CDR3 is built from 13 residues. CDR3 residues: CASTQLEGRALHF. DNA for the CDR3: TGTGCCAGTACCCAATTGGAAGGAAGGGCCCTCCACTTT. The whole variable domain, remainder taken from reference TRBV19 and TRBJ1-6, is DGGITQSPKYLFRKEGQNVTLSCEQNLNHDAMYWYRQDPGQGLRLIYYSQIVNDFQKGDIAEGYSVSREKKESFPLTVTSAQKNPTAFYLCASTQLEGRALHFGNGTRLTVT.

This chain links TRBV5-4 with TRBJ1-3, with 12 nucleotides matching TRBD1. Germline V gene lookup returns CDR1 SGHNT and CDR2 YYREEE (reference sequence). The CDR3 is 17 amino acids. The trim removed 2 bases at V and 1 base at J, leaving 4 bases unmatched. The CDR3 loop reads CASSFGTGGASGNTIYF. CDR3 nucleotides: TGTGCCAGCAGCTTTGGGACAGGGGGCGCGTCTGGAAACACCATATATTTT.

The chain couples TRBV5-1 to TRBJ2-7; the D is unclear. The CDR3 length is 13 residues. The germline gives CDR1 SGHRS, CDR2 YFSETQ. Trimming stripped 4 bases from V and 0 bases from J, with 8 bases between. The CDR3 DNA reads as TGCGCCAGCAGCCCTGAAGCCTCCTACGAGCAGTACTTC. Its protein is CASSPEASYEQYF.